The present T cell receptor beta chain was sequenced within a study of blood T cell repertoires in COVID-19. The length of the CDR3 is 13 residues. Germline-derived CDR1 and CDR2 are LNHDA and SQIVND (reference sequence). The junction had 9 bases not matched to a gene; V was cut back by 10 bases and J by 4 bases. Only in-frame clones appear in the TCRdb table, and some are missing; sequencing was by immunoSEQ multiplex PCR. The table includes under 400,000 clones, over 85% detected once. This clone occurred once. Source material: peripheral blood. This receptor was identified in a woman aged 55-69 years with COVID-19, enrolled during active disease. V is TRBV19 and J is TRBJ1-2; 7 bases are shared with TRBD1. The CDR3 here is CATTDRAGYGYTF. For the CDR3, the DNA is TGTGCCACCACCGACAGGGCTGGCTATGGCTACACCTTC.